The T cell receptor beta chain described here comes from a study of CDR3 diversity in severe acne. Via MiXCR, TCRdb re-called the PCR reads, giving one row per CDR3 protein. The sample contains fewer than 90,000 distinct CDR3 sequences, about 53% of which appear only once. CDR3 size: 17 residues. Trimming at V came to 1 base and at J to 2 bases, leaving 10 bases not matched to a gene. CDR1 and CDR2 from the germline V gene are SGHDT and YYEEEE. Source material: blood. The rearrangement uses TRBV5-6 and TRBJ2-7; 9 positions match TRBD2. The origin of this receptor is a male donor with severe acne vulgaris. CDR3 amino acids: CASSLLPAGGNTYEQYF. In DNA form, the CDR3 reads TGTGCCAGCAGCTTGCTCCCAGCGGGAGGAAACACCTACGAGCAGTACTTC.